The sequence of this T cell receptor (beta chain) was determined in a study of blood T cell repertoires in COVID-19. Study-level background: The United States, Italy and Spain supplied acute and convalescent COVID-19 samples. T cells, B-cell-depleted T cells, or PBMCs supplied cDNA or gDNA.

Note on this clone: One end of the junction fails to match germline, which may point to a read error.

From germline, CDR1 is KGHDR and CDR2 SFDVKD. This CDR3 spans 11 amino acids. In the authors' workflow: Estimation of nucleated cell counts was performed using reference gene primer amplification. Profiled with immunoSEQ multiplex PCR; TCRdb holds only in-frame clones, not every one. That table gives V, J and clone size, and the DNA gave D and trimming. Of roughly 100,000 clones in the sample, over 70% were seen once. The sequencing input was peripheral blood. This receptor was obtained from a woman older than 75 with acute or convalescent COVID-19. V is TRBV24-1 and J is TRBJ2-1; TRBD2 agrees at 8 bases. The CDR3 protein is CATSQREKRIF. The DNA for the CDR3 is TGTGCCACCAGTCAGCGGGAGAAGAGGATCTTC.